This paragraph covers one T cell receptor beta chain sequence. V lost 9 bases and J lost 0; bases outside the gene matches: 10. Germline CDR1 reads SGHDN; CDR2 reads FVKESK. This CDR3 has 15 amino acids. Genomic DNA from each subset was divided evenly over several immunoSEQ plates. The assay was immunoSEQ multiplex PCR, and TCRdb's table has in-frame clones only and misses some. The sample records some 2,500,000 clones, roughly 90% being singletons. These data belong to a study of shared clonotypes between healthy human individuals. Study overall: Per-donor plates numbered three CD4 naive, three CD4 memory, two CD8 naive and one CD8 memory.

The rearrangement links TRBV14 to TRBJ2-7; 8 bases are a match to TRBD2. Sequencing was done on a sample of naive CD4+ T cells from PBMCs. Subset reported: CD45RA+ positively selected. The clonotype originates from a man in his late teens or twenties in good health. Some clones in this sample may be carry-over from other donors' samples. In nucleotides, the CDR3 is TGTGCCAGGTCAACTAGCGGTAGGTTCTCCTACGAGCAGTACTTC. Amino acid sequence: CARSTSGRFSYEQYF.